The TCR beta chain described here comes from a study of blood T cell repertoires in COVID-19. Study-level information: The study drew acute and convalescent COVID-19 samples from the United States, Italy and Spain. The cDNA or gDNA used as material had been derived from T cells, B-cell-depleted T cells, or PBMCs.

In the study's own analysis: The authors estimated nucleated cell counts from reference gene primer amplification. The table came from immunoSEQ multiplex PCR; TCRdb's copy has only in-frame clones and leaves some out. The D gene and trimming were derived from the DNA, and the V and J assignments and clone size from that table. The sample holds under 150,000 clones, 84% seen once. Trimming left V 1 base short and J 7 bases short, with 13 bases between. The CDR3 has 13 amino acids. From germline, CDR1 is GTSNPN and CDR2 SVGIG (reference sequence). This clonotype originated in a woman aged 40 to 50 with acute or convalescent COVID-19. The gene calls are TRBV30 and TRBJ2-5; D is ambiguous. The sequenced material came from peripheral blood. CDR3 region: CAWSGALSRTQYF. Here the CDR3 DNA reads TGTGCCTGGAGTGGGGCCCTCTCACGGACCCAGTACTTC.